The 14 T cell receptor beta chains presented below share a single source sample, sequenced in a study of OX40 agonist ivuxolimab in advanced cancers. Clones were sequenced by immunoSEQ multiplex PCR, and TCRdb holds only the in-frame ones, with some missing. The top ten hold 5.5% to 8.5% of the sample, which has about 50,000 clones, around nine tenths seen once. The input for sequencing was CD4+ or CD8+ T cells sorted from blood, taken in a trial of the OX40 agonist ivuxolimab. These receptors were collected from an adult with an advanced solid tumor such as melanoma, head and neck, liver or kidney cancer.

This sequence joins TRBV7-2 and TRBJ2-2; 12 bases align to TRBD2. The germline V gene has CDR1 SGHTA and CDR2 FQGNSA. Unmatched junction bases numbered 9, after V lost 3 bases and J lost 4 bases. The CDR3 spans 18 residues. The CDR3 DNA is TGTGCCAGCAGCTTCGGTGCTAGCGGGAGGGCGGGCACCGGGGAGCTGTTTTTT. Its protein is CASSFGASGRAGTGELFF.

This rearrangement joins TRBV7-9 to TRBJ1-1, with unresolved D. CDR1 and CDR2 from the germline V gene are SEHNR and FQNEAQ (reference sequence). V was clipped by 6 bases and J by 8 bases, with 10 bases between them. The CDR3 has 11 residues. Written as DNA, the CDR3 is TGTGCCAGCAGTTGGGGTGGGGAAGCTTTCTTT. It specifies CASSWGGEAFF.

The chain's CDR3 is CAWTPDFLEQYF. CDR3 coding DNA: TGTGCCTGGACGCCCGACTTCTTGGAACAGTACTTC. The rearrangement links TRBV30 to TRBJ2-7, with unresolved D. V was trimmed by 4 bases and J by 10 bases, leaving 17 bases between them. Per germline, CDR1 GTSNPN and CDR2 SVGIG (reference sequence). The CDR3 sequence is 12 residues long.

The rearrangement joins TRBV9 to TRBJ1-3; D is undetermined. The CDR3 covers 15 residues. Germline V gene data show CDR1 as SGDLS and CDR2 as YYNGEE. The V end was cut by 1 base, the J end by 0 bases, with 8 bases between. The CDR3, as DNA: TGTGCCAGCAGCGTATCAGGCCCCTCTGGAAACACCATATATTTT. This encodes CASSVSGPSGNTIYF. The full variable domain, completed using reference TRBV9 and TRBJ1-3, is DSGVTQTPKHLITATGQRVTLRCSPRSGDLSVYWYQQSLDQGLQFLIQYYNGEERAKGNILERFSAQQFPDLHSELNLSSLELGDSALYFCASSVSGPSGNTIYFGEGSWLTVV.

This clone was recorded a few times. The chain uses TRBV6-1 and TRBJ1-1, with 8 bases matching TRBD1. Germline-derived CDR1 and CDR2 are MNHNS and SASEGT. The CDR3 is 15 amino acids. J gave up 1 base and V 6 bases, and 7 bases lay outside the gene matches. CDR3 sequence: CASSPARGRNTEAFF. CDR3 DNA: TGTGCCAGCAGCCCCGCCAGGGGGCGGAACACTGAAGCTTTCTTT.

In its sample, this clone was seen a few times. This chain links TRBV27 with TRBJ1-4; D uncertain. Trimming shortened V by 0 bases and J by 7 bases, and 15 bases separated the two germline ends. Germline CDR1 reads MNHEY; CDR2 reads SMNVEV (reference sequence). This CDR3 has 16 residues. CDR3 region: CASSLSISGKSEKLFF. Written as DNA, the CDR3 is TGTGCCAGCAGTTTATCGATATCGGGGAAGAGTGAAAAACTGTTTTTT.

The V call is TRBV4-1, the J call TRBJ2-2, with D perhaps matching TRBD2 (5 bases). V gave up 0 bases and J gave up 0 bases, with 14 bases separating them. Germline-derived CDR1 and CDR2 are MGHRA and YSYEKL. The CDR3 is 18 residues long. The CDR3 sequence: CASSQDNLAGSNTGELFF. The CDR3 DNA reads as TGCGCCAGCAGCCAAGATAACCTAGCAGGATCGAACACCGGGGAGCTGTTTTTT.

This chain links TRBV5-8 with TRBJ2-1; TRBD2 is a possible D gene (6 bases). CDR1 and CDR2 from the germline V gene are SGHTS and YDEGEE. V lost 1 base and J lost 4, with 12 bases in between. This CDR3 contains 15 residues. This CDR3 is CASSLFGTGYNEQFF. The CDR3 region has the DNA TGTGCCAGCAGCTTGTTTGGGACTGGGTACAATGAGCAGTTCTTC.

The V and J genes are TRBV28 and TRBJ2-3, with D unresolved. Germline V gene lookup returns CDR1 MDHEN and CDR2 SYDVKM. CDR3 length: 14 residues. Trimming took 5 bases from V and 1 from J, leaving 10 bases between them. DNA of the CDR3: TGTGCCAGCAGTAAAACCGGTGGCACAGATACGCAGTATTTT. It encodes CASSKTGGTDTQYF.

The chain links TRBV19 to TRBJ2-7; 8 bases map to TRBD1. The length of the CDR3 is 16 residues. V lost 5 bases and J lost 0; bases outside the gene matches: 9. Per the germline V gene, CDR1 is LNHDA and CDR2 is SQIVND (reference sequence). CDR3 DNA: TGTGCCAGTAGTCCCCGACAGGGGAGACTCTCCTACGAGCAGTACTTC. It is translated as CASSPRQGRLSYEQYF.

The V gene is TRBV5-6, the J gene TRBJ2-1; D perhaps matches TRBD1 (6 bases). The CDR3 contains 15 residues. Trimming shortened V by 1 base and J by 7 bases, and 15 bases separated the two germline ends. CDR1 and CDR2 from the germline V gene are SGHDT and YYEEEE. CDR3 nucleotides: TGTGCCAGCAGCTTGTATTTAACGGGACATAATGAGCAGTTCTTC. Translating it yields CASSLYLTGHNEQFF. Full variable domain (missing parts from reference TRBV5-6 and TRBJ2-1): DAGVTQSPTHLIKTRGQQVTLRCSPKSGHDTVSWYQQALGQGPQFIFQYYEEEERQRGNFPDRFSGHQFPNYSSELNVNALLLGDSALYLCASSLYLTGHNEQFFGPGTRLTVL.

This clone is a singleton in its sample. The chain employs TRBV5-4 and TRBJ2-2; D might be TRBD2 (5 bases). Trimming stripped 7 bases from V and 1 base from J, with 14 bases between. Looked up from germline, CDR1 is SGHNT and CDR2 is YYREEE (reference sequence). This CDR3 has 15 amino acids. The CDR3 DNA is TGTGCCAGCTCACTAGGTGGATTGAACACCGGGGAGCTGTTTTTT. The encoded protein is CASSLGGLNTGELFF.

CDR3: CAISGQGRGNQPQHF. The CDR3 DNA follows: TGTGCCATCAGTGGACAGGGCCGGGGCAATCAGCCCCAGCATTTT. The V call is TRBV10-3, the J call TRBJ1-5, with 7 bases aligning to TRBD1. Germline loops: CDR1 ENHRY, CDR2 SYGVKD. The V gene end was trimmed by 4 bases and the J gene end by 2 bases; junction bases not matched to a gene: 5. The CDR3 is 15 amino acids.

The chain carries TRBV18 and TRBJ2-2; 7 nucleotides line up with TRBD1. The germline CDR1 and CDR2 sequences are KGHSH and LQKENI. V was pared by 8 bases and J by 4 bases, with 4 bases of the junction left unmatched. CDR3 length: 13 amino acids. For the CDR3, the DNA is TGTGCCAGCCGTGGACAGGTCACCGGGGAGCTGTTTTTT. Protein product: CASRGQVTGELFF. Variable domain in full (rest from reference TRBV18 and TRBJ2-2): NAGVMQNPRHLVRRRGQEARLRCSPMKGHSHVYWYRQLPEEGLKFMVYLQKENIIDESGMPKERFSAEFPKEGPSILRIQQVVRGDSAAYFCASRGQVTGELFFGEGSRLTVL.